The 5 T cell receptor beta chains below were found in one sample sequenced in a study of beta chain features in type 1 diabetes. Antigen specificity for these receptors is unknown. Reverse transcription of all isolated RNA meant that expressed TCRB transcripts were sequenced. Produced via immunoSEQ multiplex PCR; TCRdb's table is partial and in-frame only. The data contain 250,000 to 350,000 clones, approximately 15% of them singletons. Study-level results: TCRB CDR3s were moderately but significantly shorter in Type 1 diabetes patients in all four CD4+ subsets.

The sequenced material came from naive CD4+ T cells from blood. The receptors derive from a young man with type 1 diabetes.

This clone was seen more than once but under ten times. A read error may account for a junction end that differs from germline. V usage is TRBV5-4 and J usage is TRBJ2-7; 7 nucleotides agree with TRBD2. The CDR3 covers 15 residues. Germline CDR1 SGHNT, CDR2 YYREEE (reference sequence). The CDR3 nucleotides read TGCGCCAGCAGCCAAGAATGGGGGGGTCTACGCGAGCAGTACTTC. This translates into CASSQEWGGLREQYF.

CDR3 coding DNA: TGTGCCAGCAGTGAATTAGCCCGGACAGATACGCAGTATTTT. This gives the protein CASSELARTDTQYF. The chain is built from TRBV2 and TRBJ2-3; D gene uncertain. From germline, CDR1 is SNHLY and CDR2 FYNNEI. V was cut by 2 bases and J by 3 bases, with 9 bases left in between. The CDR3 has 14 residues.

This clone was seen a handful of times. CDR3 in amino acids: CASSIQGETQYF. DNA of the CDR3: TGTGCCAGCAGCATCCAGGGGGAGACCCAGTACTTC. The chain is built from TRBV9 and TRBJ2-5; D perhaps matches TRBD1 (6 bases). V was pared by 4 bases and J by 5 bases, with 9 bases between. This CDR3 comprises 12 residues. Germline assignment: CDR1 SGDLS and CDR2 YYNGEE.

The rearrangement uses TRBV5-1 and TRBJ2-7; 13 bases fit TRBD2. The V and J ends lost 0 bases and 5 bases, in that order; junction bases with no gene match: 8. The CDR3 has 17 amino acids. CDR1 is SGHRS, CDR2 YFSETQ, per germline. The CDR3 coding sequence is TGCGCCAGCAGCTTGGACGGGGGACTAGCGGGATTCCACGAGCAGTACTTC. Its protein product is CASSLDGGLAGFHEQYF.

Comment on this clone: The sample carries other DNA sequences with the same CDR3. This chain uses TRBV5-1 with TRBJ2-5; possible D gene TRBD1, 6 bases. Germline CDR1 reads SGHRS; CDR2 reads YFSETQ. The V and J ends lost 4 bases and 5 bases respectively, with 12 bases between them. This CDR3 comprises 13 residues. The CDR3 nucleotides read TGCGCCAGCAGCCCGGGCCAGGGGGAGACCCAGTACTTC. It codes for CASSPGQGETQYF.